Listed below are T cell receptor beta chains from one sample, sequenced in a study of T cells in Graves' hyperthyroidism and ophthalmopathy. TCRdb re-called the multiplex PCR reads through MiXCR, storing one row per CDR3 protein. Of roughly 330,000 distinct CDR3 sequences listed, roughly 17% are singletons. Sequenced: blood. These receptors all come from a man aged 25 to 45 with Graves' hyperthyroidism. Both conserved end residues are part of each CDR3. D genes are given only for firm matches. Part of the rows lack a size; the others show once, few, many or a class for expanded clones.

D: .
J: TRBJ1-1
size: .
V: TRBV29-1
DNA: TGCAACGCGGAGATGAACACTGAAGCTTTCTTT
CDR3: CNAEMNTEAFF

D: .
J: TRBJ1-1
size: .
V: TRBV5-6
DNA: TGTGCCAGCACTGGAATAAGGGGGGACACTGAATCTTTCTTT
CDR3: CASTGIRGDTESFF

D: TRBD1
J: TRBJ2-7
size: few
V: TRBV4-2
DNA: TGTGCCAGCAGCCAAGGATTGGACAGGGATTACGAGCAGTACTTC
CDR3: CASSQGLDRDYEQYF

D: .
J: TRBJ1-5
size: .
V: TRBV7-9
DNA: TGTGCCAGCACACGCGGTGGTCAGCCCCAGCATTTT
CDR3: CASTRGGQPQHF

D: .
J: TRBJ2-7
size: many
V: TRBV12-3/TRBV12-4
DNA: TGTGCCAGCAGTTTGGTCTTCGGGGATCCCTACGAGCAGTACTTC
CDR3: CASSLVFGDPYEQYF

D: TRBD1
J: TRBJ1-5
size: .
V: TRBV19
DNA: TGTGCCAGCATAAGGGGGCGAGGGTACAATCAGCCCCAGCATTTT
CDR3: CASIRGRGYNQPQHF

D: TRBD1
J: TRBJ1-2
size: .
V: TRBV7-9
DNA: TGTGCCAGCAGCCCCCCCGGGACAGGGAGAGGCTACACCTTC
CDR3: CASSPPGTGRGYTF

D: .
J: TRBJ2-3
size: .
V: TRBV15
DNA: TGTGCCACCACGGCGGCCTTCACAGATACGCAGTATTTT
CDR3: CATTAAFTDTQYF

D: .
J: TRBJ2-3
size: .
V: TRBV20-1
DNA: TGCAGTGCTATTCCCGTGTACGGTACGCAGTATTTT
CDR3: CSAIPVYGTQYF

D: .
J: TRBJ1-1
size: many
V: TRBV12-3/TRBV12-4
DNA: TGTGCCAGCAGTGATTTAGGGGCCACTGAAGCTTTCTTT
CDR3: CASSDLGATEAFF

D: TRBD2
J: TRBJ2-7
size: many
V: TRBV13
DNA: TGTGCCAGCAGCATAACTAGCGGTTCCTACGAGCAGTACTTC
CDR3: CASSITSGSYEQYF

D: TRBD2
J: TRBJ2-1
size: .
V: TRBV10-2
DNA: TGCGCCAGCAGTGGAGGACTAGCGGTTTACAATGAGCAGTTCTTC
CDR3: CASSGGLAVYNEQFF

D: .
J: TRBJ2-5
size: .
V: TRBV2
DNA: TGTGCTAGCAGTGAAGACGAGGGGTGGGAGAGCCAGTACTTC
CDR3: CASSEDEGWESQYF

D: TRBD2
J: TRBJ2-7
size: many
V: TRBV27
DNA: TGTGCCAGCAGTTTACTTATGACTAGCGGGAGCCCTTCCTACGAGCAGTACTTC
CDR3: CASSLLMTSGSPSYEQYF

D: TRBD1
J: TRBJ2-7
size: few
V: TRBV11-3
DNA: TGTGCCAGCAGCTCACAGGGGGCGCAGTACGAGCAGTACTTC
CDR3: CASSSQGAQYEQYF

D: .
J: TRBJ1-2
size: few
V: TRBV12-3/TRBV12-4
DNA: TGTGCCAGCAGGGAACAGGGAGTTGGTGGCTACACCTTC
CDR3: CASREQGVGGYTF

D: TRBD1
J: TRBJ2-5
size: many
V: TRBV13
DNA: TGTGCCAGCAGCTTAGCGTCCCGGACAGGGCAAGGAGAGACCCAGTACTTC
CDR3: CASSLASRTGQGETQYF

D: .
J: TRBJ2-7
size: .
V: TRBV7-9
DNA: TGTGCCAGCAGCACTAATACCAGGAGTGACTACGAGCAGTACTTC
CDR3: CASSTNTRSDYEQYF

D: .
J: TRBJ2-5
size: .
V: TRBV5-1
DNA: TGCGCCACCCCGGAACTCACAAAAGTTGGGGTGGGAGAGACCCAGTACTTC
CDR3: CATPELTKVGVGETQYF

D: .
J: TRBJ1-3
size: .
V: TRBV18
DNA: TGTGCCGGCTCACCACGGCTGCAGGGATCAGGAAACACCATATATTTT
CDR3: CAGSPRLQGSGNTIYF

D: TRBD1
J: TRBJ1-1
size: many
V: TRBV5-1
DNA: TGCGCCAGCAGCTTGGGGACAGGGGACGGCACTGAAGCTTTCTTT
CDR3: CASSLGTGDGTEAFF

D: .
J: TRBJ1-1
size: .
V: TRBV3-1
DNA: TGTGCCAGCAGCCAGGCCTTGCTGAACACTGAAGCTTTCTTT
CDR3: CASSQALLNTEAFF

D: .
J: TRBJ2-1
size: many
V: TRBV3-1
DNA: TGTGCCAGCAGCCAAGCGGTCGGGTTGGATGAGCAGTTCTTC
CDR3: CASSQAVGLDEQFF

D: TRBD2
J: TRBJ2-7
size: .
V: TRBV20-1
DNA: TGCAGTGCTAGGAACCGACTAGCGGGAGTCGTCCACGAGCAGTACTTC
CDR3: CSARNRLAGVVHEQYF

D: .
J: TRBJ1-6
size: many
V: TRBV12-3/TRBV12-4
DNA: TGTGCCAGCAGTTTAGAGAGAGTGAATTCACCCCTCCACTTT
CDR3: CASSLERVNSPLHF

D: TRBD2
J: TRBJ2-7
size: many
V: TRBV28
DNA: TGTGCCAGCAGCATCAGCGGGACTTACTACGAGCAGTACTTC
CDR3: CASSISGTYYEQYF

D: .
J: TRBJ1-1
size: many
V: TRBV20-1
DNA: TGCAGTGCAGGGAGAGGACCGGGGACTGAAGCTTTCTTT
CDR3: CSAGRGPGTEAFF

D: TRBD1
J: TRBJ2-5
size: .
V: TRBV13
DNA: TGTGCCAGCAGCTTAGGGACAGGGGGAGGCGAGACCCAGTACTTC
CDR3: CASSLGTGGGETQYF

D: TRBD1
J: TRBJ2-1
size: many
V: TRBV20-1
DNA: TGCAGTGGCGTCAGGGGGTCCTACAATGAGCAGTTCTTC
CDR3: CSGVRGSYNEQFF

D: TRBD1
J: TRBJ1-1
size: .
V: TRBV5-8
DNA: TGTGCCAGCAGCCCACCAGGGGGGGAAGAAGCTTTCTTT
CDR3: CASSPPGGEEAFF

D: TRBD2
J: TRBJ2-7
size: few
V: TRBV4-1
DNA: TGCGCCAGCAGTTCCCCGACTAGCGGGCTGTACGAGCAGTACTTC
CDR3: CASSSPTSGLYEQYF

D: TRBD1
J: TRBJ1-1
size: many
V: TRBV19
DNA: TGTGCCAGTAGTATAAGGGGGCGCCCCACTGAAGCTTTCTTT
CDR3: CASSIRGRPTEAFF